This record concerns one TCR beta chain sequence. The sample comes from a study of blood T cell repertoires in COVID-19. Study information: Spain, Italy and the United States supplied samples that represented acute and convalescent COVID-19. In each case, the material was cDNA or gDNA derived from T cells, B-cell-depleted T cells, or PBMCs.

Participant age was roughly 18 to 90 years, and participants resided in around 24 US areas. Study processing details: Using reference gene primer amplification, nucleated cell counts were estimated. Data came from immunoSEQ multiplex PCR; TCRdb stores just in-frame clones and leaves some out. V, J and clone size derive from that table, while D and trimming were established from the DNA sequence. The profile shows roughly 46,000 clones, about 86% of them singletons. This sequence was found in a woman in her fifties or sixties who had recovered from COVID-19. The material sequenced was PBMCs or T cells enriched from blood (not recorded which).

CDR3 sequence: CASSLGTAASYEQYF. The CDR3 DNA reads TGTGCCAGCAGCTTGGGGACAGCGGCTTCCTACGAGCAGTACTTC. V usage is TRBV5-4 and J usage is TRBJ2-7; possibly TRBD1 for D (6 bases). The V end was cut by 0 bases, the J end by 1 base, with 11 bases between. Germline loops: CDR1 SGHNT, CDR2 YYREEE (reference sequence). The CDR3 has 15 amino acids.